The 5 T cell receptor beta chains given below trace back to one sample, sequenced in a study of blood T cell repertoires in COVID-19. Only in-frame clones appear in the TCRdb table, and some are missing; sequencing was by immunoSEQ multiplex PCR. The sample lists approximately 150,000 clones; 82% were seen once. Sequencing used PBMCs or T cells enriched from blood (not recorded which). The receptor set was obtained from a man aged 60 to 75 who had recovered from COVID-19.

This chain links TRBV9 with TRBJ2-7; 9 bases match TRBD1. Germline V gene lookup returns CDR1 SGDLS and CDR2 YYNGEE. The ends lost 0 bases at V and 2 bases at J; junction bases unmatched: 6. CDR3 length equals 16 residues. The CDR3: CASSVGRDRETYEQYF. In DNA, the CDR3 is TGTGCCAGCAGCGTAGGGCGGGACAGGGAAACCTACGAGCAGTACTTC.

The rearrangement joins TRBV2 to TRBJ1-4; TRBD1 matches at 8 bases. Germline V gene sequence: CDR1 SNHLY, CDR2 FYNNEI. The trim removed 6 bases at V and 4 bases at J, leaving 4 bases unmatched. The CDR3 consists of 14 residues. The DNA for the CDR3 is TGTGCCAGCAGGGGGGGACAGGATAATGAAAAACTGTTTTTT. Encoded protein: CASRGGQDNEKLFF.

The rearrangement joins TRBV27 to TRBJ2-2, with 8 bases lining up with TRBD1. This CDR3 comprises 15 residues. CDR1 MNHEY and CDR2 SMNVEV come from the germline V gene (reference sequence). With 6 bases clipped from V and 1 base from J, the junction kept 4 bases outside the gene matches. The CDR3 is CASRPGQVNTGELFF. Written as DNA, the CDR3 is TGTGCCAGCAGGCCGGGACAGGTGAACACCGGGGAGCTGTTTTTT.

The CDR3: CASRKERGGGNEQFF. Written as DNA, the CDR3 is TGTGCCAGTAGAAAAGAGCGGGGCGGGGGGAATGAGCAGTTCTTC. V usage is TRBV19 and J usage is TRBJ2-1; 8 bases match TRBD2. CDR1 LNHDA and CDR2 SQIVND come from the germline V gene (reference sequence). The length of the CDR3 is 15 residues. V shed 6 bases and J 7 bases; nucleotides not matched to a gene: 11.

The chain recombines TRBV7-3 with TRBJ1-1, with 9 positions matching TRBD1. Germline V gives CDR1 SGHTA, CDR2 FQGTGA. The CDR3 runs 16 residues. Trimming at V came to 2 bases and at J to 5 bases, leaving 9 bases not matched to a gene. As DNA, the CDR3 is TGTGCCAGCAGCTTAGAAGGTGGGACAGGGAGGACTGAAGCTTTCTTT. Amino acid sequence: CASSLEGGTGRTEAFF.